Shown below are 24 T cell receptor beta chains from a single sample sequenced in a study of T cell responses to AZD1222 COVID-19 vaccine. Using immunoSEQ multiplex PCR, the repertoire was profiled, and TCRdb retains in-frame clones only, with some absent. The sample contains 180,000 or so clones, around 90% of which appear only once. The material was peripheral blood, obtained 28 days after the second AZD1222 dose. These receptors originate from an adult who received the AZD1222 COVID-19 vaccine.

The chain joins TRBV7-2 to TRBJ2-2; possible D gene TRBD1, 6 bases. This CDR3 comprises 19 residues. V lost 6 bases and J 4 bases, leaving 27 bases between the germline ends. CDR1 and CDR2 (germline): SGHTA, FQGNSA. The DNA for the CDR3 is TGTGCCAGCAGTTATCCGGGACACTCAACAACCAAGTCCACCGGGGAGCTGTTTTTT. Amino acid sequence: CASSYPGHSTTKSTGELFF.

V usage is TRBV5-8 and J usage is TRBJ2-2; D remains ambiguous. The CDR3 totals 12 residues. V dropped 4 bases and J dropped 6 bases, with 7 bases sitting between them. Germline lookup yields CDR1 SGHTS and CDR2 YDEGEE. This CDR3 reads CASSPRAGELFF. The CDR3 bases are TGTGCCAGCAGCCCCCGGGCCGGGGAGCTGTTTTTT.

The V and J genes are TRBV7-6 and TRBJ1-1, with D perhaps matching TRBD1 (5 bases). V was clipped by 6 bases and J by 0 bases, with 14 bases between them. Per the germline V gene, CDR1 is SGHVS and CDR2 is FNYEAQ. The CDR3 spans 15 residues. The CDR3 DNA is TGTGCCAGCAGTCAGAGGGGAGGCCTGAACACTGAAGCTTTCTTT. Translation gives CASSQRGGLNTEAFF.

This chain connects TRBV28 to TRBJ2-7; no reliable D call. The CDR3 loop spans 12 amino acids. Deletions cut 6 bases from V and 4 bases from J, with 10 bases between. CDR1 is MDHEN and CDR2 is SYDVKM in the germline V gene. CDR3 in DNA: TGTGCCAGCAGCCTTATCCCATACGAGCAGTACTTC. It codes for CASSLIPYEQYF. The full variable domain, rest sourced from reference TRBV28 and TRBJ2-7, is DVKVTQSSRYLVKRTGEKVFLECVQDMDHENMFWYRQDPGLGLRLIYFSYDVKMKEKGDIPEGYSVSREKKERFSLILESASTNQTSMYLCASSLIPYEQYFGPGTRLTVT.

This clone was seen a handful of times. J is TRBJ2-2 and V is TRBV30; 7 bases are shared with TRBD1. The germline gives CDR1 GTSNPN, CDR2 SVGIG (reference sequence). This CDR3 region has 14 residues. The trim removed 6 bases at V and 0 bases at J, leaving 4 bases unmatched. The CDR3 is CACPDRSNTGELFF. The DNA of the CDR3 is TGTGCCTGCCCGGACAGGTCGAACACCGGGGAGCTGTTTTTT.

The CDR3 DNA reads TGCAGCGTTGACACCCCTGGGGCCAACGTCCTGACTTTC. This codes for CSVDTPGANVLTF. This sequence joins TRBV29-1 and TRBJ2-6; no clear D gene. The CDR3 covers 13 residues. The germline V gene has CDR1 SQVTM and CDR2 ANQGSEA. V dropped 3 bases and J dropped 2 bases, with 5 bases sitting between them.

This chain uses TRBV18 with TRBJ2-3, with D possibly being TRBD1 or TRBD2 (5 bases each). The germline V gene has CDR1 KGHSH and CDR2 LQKENI. CDR3 length: 14 amino acids. Trimming removed 5 bases from V and 0 bases from J, with 9 bases in between. For the CDR3, the DNA is TGTGCCAGCTCATCGGGACCAAGCACAGATACGCAGTATTTT. Amino acid sequence: CASSSGPSTDTQYF.

The chain uses TRBV5-4 and TRBJ2-5; no clear D gene. Per germline, CDR1 SGHNT and CDR2 YYREEE (reference sequence). Trimming pared 4 bases from V and 2 bases from J, leaving 12 bases between. This CDR3 has 14 residues. The CDR3 here is CASSKERRQETQYF. CDR3 bases: TGTGCCAGCAGCAAGGAGCGCAGGCAAGAGACCCAGTACTTC.

V and J are TRBV5-4 and TRBJ2-5; D is possibly TRBD2 (7 bases). From germline, CDR1 is SGHNT and CDR2 YYREEE (reference sequence). The germline V and J ends were trimmed by 0 bases and 7 bases, with 19 bases remaining between them. The CDR3 has 16 amino acids. The CDR3 protein is CASSLGGGLSGGTQYF. The CDR3 region has the DNA TGTGCCAGCAGCTTGGGGGGGGGCCTCAGCGGAGGGACCCAGTACTTC.

The chain carries TRBV6-5 and TRBJ2-1; the D is unclear. This CDR3 comprises 12 residues. Germline CDR1 MNHEY, CDR2 SVGAGI. The V and J ends lost 0 bases and 10 bases respectively, with 7 bases between them. The CDR3 DNA sequence: TGTGCCAGCAGTTACTCTAGAGAGGAGCAGTTCTTC. This translates into CASSYSREEQFF.

Notes on this clone: A much larger clone differs from this one at a single base, so this may be a read error. The chain combines TRBV12-3 or TRBV12-4 with TRBJ2-2; TRBD1 is a possible D gene (6 bases). The germline V and J ends were trimmed by 4 bases and 3 bases, with 6 bases remaining between them. The CDR3 contains 13 residues. CDR3 sequence reads: CASSYRDTGELFF. In nucleotides, the CDR3 is TGTGCCAGCAGTTACAGGGACACCGGGGAGCTGTTTTTT.

V is TRBV18 and J is TRBJ2-7; maybe TRBD2 (5 bases). V was cut by 6 bases and J by 5 bases, with 14 bases left in between. The CDR3 covers 13 residues. Germline values: CDR1 KGHSH, CDR2 LQKENI. CDR3 bases: TGTGCCAGCTCGCGGGCAGGTCTAAACGAGCAGTACTTC. Translating gives CASSRAGLNEQYF.

The rearrangement links TRBV11-2 to TRBJ2-1; 9 nucleotides line up with TRBD2. Germline loops: CDR1 SGHAT, CDR2 FQNNGV. The CDR3 is made up of 12 amino acids. The junction had 6 bases not matched to a gene; V was cut back by 4 bases and J by 14 bases. The CDR3 region is CASSSGPSGKFF. In DNA form, the CDR3 reads TGTGCCAGCAGCTCCGGCCCTAGCGGGAAGTTCTTC.

The chain has TRBV5-6 and TRBJ2-5, with D perhaps matching TRBD1 or TRBD2 (5 bases each). In germline, CDR1 is SGHDT, CDR2 YYEEEE. Trimming removed 4 bases at V and 2 bases at J, with 9 bases between. This CDR3 comprises 13 residues. The CDR3 is CASSKGRQETQYF. In nucleotides, the CDR3 is TGTGCCAGCAGCAAGGGACGTCAAGAGACCCAGTACTTC.

This sequence joins TRBV13 and TRBJ1-2, with D perhaps matching TRBD1 (6 bases). Germline lookup yields CDR1 PRHDT and CDR2 FYEKMQ (reference sequence). V gave up 2 bases and J gave up 8 bases, with 12 bases separating them. The CDR3 has 13 residues. CDR3 sequence (DNA): TGTGCCAGCAGCTTACGTATGGGGGCGGGCTACACCTTC. As protein: CASSLRMGAGYTF.

The J gene is TRBJ2-4, the V gene TRBV4-1, with D perhaps TRBD1 (6 bases). Germline V gene data show CDR1 as MGHRA and CDR2 as YSYEKL. Trimming took 0 bases from V and 9 from J, leaving 12 bases between them. The CDR3 totals 14 residues. The CDR3 is CASSQDQGRAIQYF. The CDR3 region has the DNA TGCGCCAGCAGCCAAGACCAGGGGCGCGCCATTCAGTACTTC.

This rearrangement joins TRBV19 to TRBJ2-7, with D uncertain. V was pared by 0 bases and J by 4 bases, with 7 bases between. The germline V gene has CDR1 LNHDA and CDR2 SQIVND (reference sequence). This CDR3 has 13 amino acids. CDR3 residues: CASSIEGGYEQYF. In DNA, the CDR3 is TGTGCCAGTAGTATAGAGGGCGGATACGAGCAGTACTTC.

The rearrangement links TRBV7-9 to TRBJ1-6, with D uncertain. Germline CDR1 is SEHNR and CDR2 is FQNEAQ (reference sequence). V shed 7 bases and J shed 6 bases, with 19 bases lying between them. The CDR3 runs 16 residues. The DNA of the CDR3 is TGTGCCAGCACCAACGCGGCCGGGCTGGGTAATTCACCCCTCCACTTT. Translation gives CASTNAAGLGNSPLHF.

V and J are TRBV30 and TRBJ2-1; 7 bases line up with TRBD2. From germline, CDR1 is GTSNPN and CDR2 SVGIG (reference sequence). Germline trimming cut 5 bases from V and 7 bases from J; bases unmatched to any gene: 11. This CDR3 contains 14 residues. DNA for the CDR3: TGTGCCTGGTCTATTTCTATGGGAGGGAATGAGCAGTTCTTC. It specifies CAWSISMGGNEQFF.

V usage is TRBV3-1 (or the pseudogene TRBV3-2) and J usage is TRBJ1-5; 7 nucleotides match TRBD1. Germline V lookup: CDR1 LGHDT, CDR2 YNNKEL (reference sequence). The CDR3 is 16 amino acids. The J segment lost 3 bases and the V segment lost 0 bases, leaving 5 bases of the junction unmatched. The CDR3 region has the DNA TGTGCCAGCAGCCAAGAGCACAGGGGATCCAATCAGCCCCAGCATTTT. This codes for CASSQEHRGSNQPQHF.

The V and J genes are TRBV19 and TRBJ2-5, with D perhaps matching TRBD2 (6 bases). The CDR3 is made up of 14 amino acids. Germline loops: CDR1 LNHDA, CDR2 SQIVND (reference sequence). The V gene lost 7 bases and the J gene lost 2 bases, with 14 bases spanning the gap. CDR3 region: CASTLGGGQETQYF. The DNA for the CDR3 is TGTGCCAGTACCCTAGGTGGGGGGCAAGAGACCCAGTACTTC.

J is TRBJ2-5 and V is TRBV9; no firm D call. Trimming took off 4 bases at V and 1 base at J, with 11 bases between the two ends. This CDR3 region has 14 residues. Germline-derived CDR1 and CDR2 are SGDLS and YYNGEE. The CDR3 DNA reads TGTGCCAGCAGCCCTTCTCCTACCCAAGAGACCCAGTACTTC. Translation: CASSPSPTQETQYF.

J is TRBJ2-7 and V is TRBV7-2; TRBD2 is a possible D gene (6 bases). Germline values: CDR1 SGHTA, CDR2 FQGNSA. With 4 bases removed from V and 6 bases from J, the gap between germline ends came to 10 bases. The CDR3 spans 12 residues. The CDR3 sequence is CASSWGLFEQYF. The DNA of the CDR3 is TGTGCCAGCAGCTGGGGACTTTTCGAGCAGTACTTC.

This clone was recorded only once. The rearrangement links TRBV7-2 to TRBJ2-7; the match to TRBD1 covers 9 bases. The CDR3 is 13 amino acids. J gave up 7 bases and V 8 bases, and 9 bases lay outside the gene matches. Looked up from germline, CDR1 is SGHTA and CDR2 is FQGNSA. CDR3 in DNA: TGTGCCAGCGGCCGTGGGACAGGGCAAGAGCAGTACTTC. This encodes CASGRGTGQEQYF.